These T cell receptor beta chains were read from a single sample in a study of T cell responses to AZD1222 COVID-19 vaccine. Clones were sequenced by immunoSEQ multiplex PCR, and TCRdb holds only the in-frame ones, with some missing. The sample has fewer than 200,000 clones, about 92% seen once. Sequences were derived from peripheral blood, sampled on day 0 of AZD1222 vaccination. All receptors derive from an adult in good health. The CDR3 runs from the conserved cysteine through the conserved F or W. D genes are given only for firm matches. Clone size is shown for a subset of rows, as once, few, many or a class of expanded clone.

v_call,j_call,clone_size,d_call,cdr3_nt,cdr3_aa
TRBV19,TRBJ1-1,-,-,TGTGCCAGTAGTATAGAGCGGGGGAGGAACACTGAAGCTTTCTTT,CASSIERGRNTEAFF
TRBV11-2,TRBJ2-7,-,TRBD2,TGTGCCAGCAGCACTCTAGGGGCGGGGGCCTACGAGCAGTACTTC,CASSTLGAGAYEQYF
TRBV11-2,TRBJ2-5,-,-,TGTGCCAGCAGCCGTGGCGAGACCCAGTACTTC,CASSRGETQYF
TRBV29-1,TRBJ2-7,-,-,TGCAGCGTCCCCGGCGGGGACTCCTACGAGCAGTACTTC,CSVPGGDSYEQYF
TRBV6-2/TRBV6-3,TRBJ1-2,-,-,TGTGCCAGCAGTTCCAGACACTCAGCTAACTATGGCTACACCTTC,CASSSRHSANYGYTF
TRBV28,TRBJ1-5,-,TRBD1,TGTGCCAGCAGCACTACAGGGGCGGGGGATCAGCCCCAGCATTTT,CASSTTGAGDQPQHF
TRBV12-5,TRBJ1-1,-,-,TGTGCTAGTGGTTTGGAACGGGTGATCACTGAAGCTTTCTTT,CASGLERVITEAFF
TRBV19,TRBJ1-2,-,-,TGTGCCAGTAGTATTTACAGTGAAGCTAACTATGGCTACACCTTC,CASSIYSEANYGYTF
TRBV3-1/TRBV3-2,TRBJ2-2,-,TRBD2,TGTGCCAGCAGCTCGGGACTAGCGGGACCCAGCGGGGAGCTGTTTTTT,CASSSGLAGPSGELFF
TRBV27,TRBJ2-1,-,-,TGTGCCAGCAGTCTCTCAGGAGGGACGCATGAGCAGTTCTTC,CASSLSGGTHEQFF
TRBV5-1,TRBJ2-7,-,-,TGCGCCAGCAGTTGGGGCATAGGTCTGAACTCCTACGAGCAGTACTTC,CASSWGIGLNSYEQYF
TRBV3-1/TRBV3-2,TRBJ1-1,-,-,TGTGCCAGCAGCCTTACAGGGAACACTGAAGCTTTCTTT,CASSLTGNTEAFF
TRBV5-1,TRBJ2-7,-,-,TGCGCCAGCTGCTGCCGGGTTGGATCCTACGAGCAGTACTTC,CASCCRVGSYEQYF
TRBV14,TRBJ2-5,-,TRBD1,TGTGCCAGCAGCCAACGAAGGCCCAGGGGACAGGAGACCCAGTACTTC,CASSQRRPRGQETQYF
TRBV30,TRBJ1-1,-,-,TGTGCCTGGACCCCACAGGAGAACACTGAAGCTTTCTTT,CAWTPQENTEAFF
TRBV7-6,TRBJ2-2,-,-,TGTGCCAGCAGCTTAGCGACCACGACTAGTAACACCGGGGAGCTGTTTTTT,CASSLATTTSNTGELFF
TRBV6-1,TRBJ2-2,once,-,TGTGCCAGCAGTGAAGGGGTCGGGATGGGGAACACCGGGGAGCTGTTTTTT,CASSEGVGMGNTGELFF
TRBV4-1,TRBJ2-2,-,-,TGCGCCAGCAGCCAAGATGCAGGGGCGAAGTTGGCCGGGGAGCTGTTTTTT,CASSQDAGAKLAGELFF
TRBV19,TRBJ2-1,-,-,TGTGCCAGTAGTACCGGGGATTCAATAGGCAATGAGCAGTTCTTC,CASSTGDSIGNEQFF
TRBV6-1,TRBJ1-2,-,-,TGTGCCAGCAGTGAGCATCGGGACGGAATCTACACCTTC,CASSEHRDGIYTF